This T cell receptor beta chain originates from a study of regulatory dendritic cells for organ transplantation. The germline V gene has CDR1 SQVTM and CDR2 ANQGSEA. CDR3 size: 14 residues. Trimming took 6 bases from V and 0 from J, leaving 15 bases between them. FACS sorted CD4+ or CD8+ T cells into CD45RA+ naive and CD45RO+ memory. Remarks on this clone: Its antigen is as yet unknown.

Study-wide findings and caveats: Memory CD8+ clonal expansion seemed more limited with regulatory than mature dendritic cells. Naive T cells showed high diversity, memory cells less, memory CD8+ least.

TCRdb's table, derived via immunoSEQ multiplex PCR, lists solely in-frame clones and lacks some. The table lists roughly 35,000 clones, less than 90% of them singletons, with approximately 0.059% in the top ten. The sequenced sample was naive CD4+ T cells from blood. Subset in this sample: CD45RA+ naive T cells. The chain links TRBV29-1 to TRBJ2-7; no firm D call. The receptor comes from a human donor in good health. This CDR3 reads CSVGAVSPSYEQYF. The CDR3 bases are TGCAGCGTCGGTGCGGTGAGCCCCTCCTACGAGCAGTACTTC.